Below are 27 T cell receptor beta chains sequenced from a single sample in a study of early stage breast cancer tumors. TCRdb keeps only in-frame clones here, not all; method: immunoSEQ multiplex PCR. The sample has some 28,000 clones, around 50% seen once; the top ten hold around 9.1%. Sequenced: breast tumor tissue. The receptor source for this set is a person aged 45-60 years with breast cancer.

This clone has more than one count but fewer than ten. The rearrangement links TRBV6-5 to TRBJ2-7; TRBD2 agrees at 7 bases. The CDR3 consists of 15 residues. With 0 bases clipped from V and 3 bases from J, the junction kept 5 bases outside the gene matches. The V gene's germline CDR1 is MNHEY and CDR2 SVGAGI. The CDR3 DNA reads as TGTGCCAGCAGTTACTCCGGGGACTACTACTACGAGCAGTACTTC. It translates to CASSYSGDYYYEQYF.

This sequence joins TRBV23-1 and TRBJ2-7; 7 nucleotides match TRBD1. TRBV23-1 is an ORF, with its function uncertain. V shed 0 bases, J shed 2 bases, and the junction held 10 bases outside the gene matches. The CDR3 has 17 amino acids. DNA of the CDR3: TGCGCCAGCAGTCAATCCGCACAGACAGGGCGTCCCTACGAGCAGTACTTC. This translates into CASSQSAQTGRPYEQYF.

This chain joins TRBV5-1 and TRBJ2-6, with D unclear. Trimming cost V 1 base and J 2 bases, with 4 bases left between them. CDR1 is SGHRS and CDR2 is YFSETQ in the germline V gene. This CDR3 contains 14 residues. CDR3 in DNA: TGCGCCAGCAGCTTGTCCGCTGGGGCCAACGTCCTGACTTTC. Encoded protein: CASSLSAGANVLTF.

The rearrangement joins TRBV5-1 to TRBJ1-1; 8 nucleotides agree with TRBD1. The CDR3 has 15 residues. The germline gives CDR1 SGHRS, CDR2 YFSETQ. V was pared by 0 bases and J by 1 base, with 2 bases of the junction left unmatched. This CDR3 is CASSLGTGPNTEAFF. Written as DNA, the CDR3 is TGCGCCAGCAGCTTGGGGACAGGGCCGAACACTGAAGCTTTCTTT.

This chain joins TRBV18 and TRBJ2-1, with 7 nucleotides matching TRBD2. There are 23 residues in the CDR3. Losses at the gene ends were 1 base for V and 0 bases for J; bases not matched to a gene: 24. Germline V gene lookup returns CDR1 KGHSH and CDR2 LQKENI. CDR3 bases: TGTGCCAGCTCACCACTTACGGGCCATCAGTCTTCTAGCGGAGTCAGCTCCTACAATGAGCAGTTCTTC. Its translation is CASSPLTGHQSSSGVSSYNEQFF. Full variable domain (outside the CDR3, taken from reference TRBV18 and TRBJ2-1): NAGVMQNPRHLVRRRGQEARLRCSPMKGHSHVYWYRQLPEEGLKFMVYLQKENIIDESGMPKERFSAEFPKEGPSILRIQQVVRGDSAAYFCASSPLTGHQSSSGVSSYNEQFFGPGTRLTVL.

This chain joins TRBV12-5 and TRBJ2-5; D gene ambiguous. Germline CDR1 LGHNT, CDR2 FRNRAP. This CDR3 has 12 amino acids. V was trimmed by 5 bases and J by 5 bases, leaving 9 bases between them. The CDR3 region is CASGVSAETQYF. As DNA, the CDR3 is TGTGCTAGTGGTGTTAGTGCGGAGACCCAGTACTTC.

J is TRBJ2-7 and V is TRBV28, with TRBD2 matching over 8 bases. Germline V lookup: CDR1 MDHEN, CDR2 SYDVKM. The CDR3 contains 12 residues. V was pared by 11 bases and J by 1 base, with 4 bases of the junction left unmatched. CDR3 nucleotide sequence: TGTGCCTCCAGCGGGGGTTCCTACGAGCAGTACTTC. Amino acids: CASSGGSYEQYF.

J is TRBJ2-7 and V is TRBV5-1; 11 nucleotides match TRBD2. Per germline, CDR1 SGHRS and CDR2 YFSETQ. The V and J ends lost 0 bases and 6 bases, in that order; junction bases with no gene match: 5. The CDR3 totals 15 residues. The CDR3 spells CASSLELAGAVEQYF. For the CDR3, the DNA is TGCGCCAGCAGCTTGGAACTAGCGGGGGCAGTCGAGCAGTACTTC.

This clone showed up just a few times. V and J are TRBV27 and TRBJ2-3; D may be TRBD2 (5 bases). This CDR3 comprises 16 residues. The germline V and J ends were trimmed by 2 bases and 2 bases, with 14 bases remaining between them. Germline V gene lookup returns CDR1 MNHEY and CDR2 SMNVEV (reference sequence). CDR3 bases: TGTGCCAGCAGTTTAATCCGGGATTTGGACACAGATACGCAGTATTTT. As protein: CASSLIRDLDTDTQYF.

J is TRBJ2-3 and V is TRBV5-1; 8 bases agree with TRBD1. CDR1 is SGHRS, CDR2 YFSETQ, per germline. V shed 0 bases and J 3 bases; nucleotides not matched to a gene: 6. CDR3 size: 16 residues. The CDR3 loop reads CASSLARTGTTDTQYF. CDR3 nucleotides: TGCGCCAGCAGCTTGGCCAGGACAGGGACAACAGATACGCAGTATTTT.

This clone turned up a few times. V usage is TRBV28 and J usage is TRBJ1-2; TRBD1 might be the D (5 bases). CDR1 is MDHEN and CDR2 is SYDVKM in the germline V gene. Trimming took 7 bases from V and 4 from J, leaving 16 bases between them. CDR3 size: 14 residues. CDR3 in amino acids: CASIYRPGGYGYTF. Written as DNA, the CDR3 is TGTGCCAGCATATACCGTCCGGGGGGCTATGGCTACACCTTC.

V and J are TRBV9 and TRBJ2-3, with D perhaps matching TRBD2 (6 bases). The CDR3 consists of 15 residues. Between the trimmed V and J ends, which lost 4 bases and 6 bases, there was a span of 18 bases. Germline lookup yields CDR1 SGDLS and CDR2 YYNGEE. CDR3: CASSLQMRDIDTQYF. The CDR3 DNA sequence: TGTGCCAGCAGCCTCCAAATGCGGGATATTGATACGCAGTATTTT.

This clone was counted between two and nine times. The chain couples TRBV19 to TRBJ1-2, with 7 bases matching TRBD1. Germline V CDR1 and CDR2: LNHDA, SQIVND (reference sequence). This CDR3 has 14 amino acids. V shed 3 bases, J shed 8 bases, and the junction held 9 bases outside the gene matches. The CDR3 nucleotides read TGTGCCAGTAGTATGAACAGGGGCACCCGGGGCTACACCTTC. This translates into CASSMNRGTRGYTF.

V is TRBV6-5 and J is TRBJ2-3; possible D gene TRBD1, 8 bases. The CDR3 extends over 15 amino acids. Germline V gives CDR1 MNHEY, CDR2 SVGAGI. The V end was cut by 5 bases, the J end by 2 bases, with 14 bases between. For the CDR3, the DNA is TGTGCCAGCAGTGGACAGGGAGGGGACACAGATACGCAGTATTTT. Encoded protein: CASSGQGGDTDTQYF.

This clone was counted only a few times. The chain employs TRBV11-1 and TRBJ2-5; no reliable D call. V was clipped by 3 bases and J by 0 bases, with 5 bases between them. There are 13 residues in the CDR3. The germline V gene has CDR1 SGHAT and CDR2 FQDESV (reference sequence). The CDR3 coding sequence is TGTGCCAGCAGCTTCAACCACCAAGAGACCCAGTACTTC. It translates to CASSFNHQETQYF.

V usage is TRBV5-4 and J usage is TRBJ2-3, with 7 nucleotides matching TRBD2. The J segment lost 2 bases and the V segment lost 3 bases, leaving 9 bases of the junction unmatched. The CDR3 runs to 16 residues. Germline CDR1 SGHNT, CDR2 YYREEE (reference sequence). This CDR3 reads CASSSRTRSLTDTQYF. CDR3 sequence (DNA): TGTGCCAGCAGCTCCCGGACTAGAAGTCTCACAGATACGCAGTATTTT. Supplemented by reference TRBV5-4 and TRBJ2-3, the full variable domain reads ETGVTQSPTHLIKTRGQQVTLRCSSQSGHNTVSWYQQALGQGPQFIFQYYREEENGRGNFPPRFSGLQFPNYSSELNVNALELDDSALYLCASSSRTRSLTDTQYFGPGTRLTVL.

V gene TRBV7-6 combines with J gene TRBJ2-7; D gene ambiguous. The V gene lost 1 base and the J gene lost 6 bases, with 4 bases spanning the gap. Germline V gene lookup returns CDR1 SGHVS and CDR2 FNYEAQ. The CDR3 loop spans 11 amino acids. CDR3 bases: TGTGCCAGCAGCTTAGGACCCGAGCAGTACTTC. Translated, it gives CASSLGPEQYF.

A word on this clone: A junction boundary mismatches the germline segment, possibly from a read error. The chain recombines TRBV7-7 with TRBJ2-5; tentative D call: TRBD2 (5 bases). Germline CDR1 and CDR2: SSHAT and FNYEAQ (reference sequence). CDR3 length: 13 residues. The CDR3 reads CASSETNQETQYF. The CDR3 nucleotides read TGTGCTAGCAGCGAGACTAATCAAGAGACCCAGTACTTC.

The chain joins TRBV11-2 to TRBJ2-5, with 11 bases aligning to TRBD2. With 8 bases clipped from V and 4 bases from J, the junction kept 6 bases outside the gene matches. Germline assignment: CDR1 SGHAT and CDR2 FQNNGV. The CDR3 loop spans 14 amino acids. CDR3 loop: CASGVGLAGETQYF. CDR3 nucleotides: TGTGCCAGCGGAGTTGGACTAGCGGGAGAGACCCAGTACTTC.

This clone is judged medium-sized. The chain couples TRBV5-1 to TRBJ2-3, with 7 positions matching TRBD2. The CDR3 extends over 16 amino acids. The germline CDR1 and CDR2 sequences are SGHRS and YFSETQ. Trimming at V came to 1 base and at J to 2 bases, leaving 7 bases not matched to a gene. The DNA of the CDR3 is TGCGCCAGCAGCTTGATACCTAGCGGACCCACAGATACGCAGTATTTT. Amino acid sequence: CASSLIPSGPTDTQYF. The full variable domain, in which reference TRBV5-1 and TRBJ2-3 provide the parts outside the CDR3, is KAGVTQTPRYLIKTRGQQVTLSCSPISGHRSVSWYQQTPGQGLQFLFEYFSETQRNKGNFPGRFSGRQFSNSRSEMNVSTLELGDSALYLCASSLIPSGPTDTQYFGPGTRLTVL.

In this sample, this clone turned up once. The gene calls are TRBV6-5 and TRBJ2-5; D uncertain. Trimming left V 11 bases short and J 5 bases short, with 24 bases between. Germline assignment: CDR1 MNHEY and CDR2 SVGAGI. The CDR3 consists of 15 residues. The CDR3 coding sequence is TGTGCCTCCCGTAGGGTCGGGCGGAAAAAGGAGACCCAGTACTTC. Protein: CASRRVGRKKETQYF.

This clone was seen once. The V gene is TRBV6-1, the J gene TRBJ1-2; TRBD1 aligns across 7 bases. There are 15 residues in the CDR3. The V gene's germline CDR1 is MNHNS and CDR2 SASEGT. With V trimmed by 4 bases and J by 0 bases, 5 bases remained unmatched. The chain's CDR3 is CASSGPDRANYGYTF. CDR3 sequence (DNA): TGTGCCAGCAGTGGCCCCGACAGGGCTAACTATGGCTACACCTTC.

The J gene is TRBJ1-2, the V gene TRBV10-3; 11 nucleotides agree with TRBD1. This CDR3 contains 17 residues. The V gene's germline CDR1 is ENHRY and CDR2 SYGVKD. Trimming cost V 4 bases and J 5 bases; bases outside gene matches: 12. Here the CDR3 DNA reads TGTGCCATCAGTGTCCCCGGGACAGGGGGATCGATGTATGGCTACACCTTC. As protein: CAISVPGTGGSMYGYTF.

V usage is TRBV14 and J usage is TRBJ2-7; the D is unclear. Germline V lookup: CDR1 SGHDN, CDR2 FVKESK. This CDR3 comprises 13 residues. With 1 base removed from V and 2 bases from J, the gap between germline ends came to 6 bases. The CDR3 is CASSQGIAYEQYF. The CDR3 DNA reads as TGTGCCAGCAGCCAAGGAATAGCCTACGAGCAGTACTTC.

Here the CDR3 DNA reads TGCGCCAGCAGCCCGCGCCCGGGACTAGCGGGGTCGGGCGAGCAGTACTTC. It encodes CASSPRPGLAGSGEQYF. This rearrangement joins TRBV5-1 to TRBJ2-7, with 13 bases lining up with TRBD2. V dropped 4 bases and J dropped 6; count of bases not matched to a gene: 13. Germline V gene sequence: CDR1 SGHRS, CDR2 YFSETQ. CDR3 size: 17 residues.

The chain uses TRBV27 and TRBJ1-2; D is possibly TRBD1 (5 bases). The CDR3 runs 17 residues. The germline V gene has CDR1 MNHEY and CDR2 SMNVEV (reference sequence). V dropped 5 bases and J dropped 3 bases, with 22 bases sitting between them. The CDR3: CASSPTLRGGAHYGYTF. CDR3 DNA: TGTGCCAGCAGTCCAACCCTCCGGGGCGGGGCGCACTATGGCTACACCTTC.

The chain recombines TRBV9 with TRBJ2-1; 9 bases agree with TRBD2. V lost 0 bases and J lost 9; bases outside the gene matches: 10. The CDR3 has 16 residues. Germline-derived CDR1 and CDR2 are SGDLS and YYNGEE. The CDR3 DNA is TGTGCCAGCAGCGTAGGAGGTAGCGGGAGTTCGGGTGAGCAGTTCTTC. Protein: CASSVGGSGSSGEQFF.